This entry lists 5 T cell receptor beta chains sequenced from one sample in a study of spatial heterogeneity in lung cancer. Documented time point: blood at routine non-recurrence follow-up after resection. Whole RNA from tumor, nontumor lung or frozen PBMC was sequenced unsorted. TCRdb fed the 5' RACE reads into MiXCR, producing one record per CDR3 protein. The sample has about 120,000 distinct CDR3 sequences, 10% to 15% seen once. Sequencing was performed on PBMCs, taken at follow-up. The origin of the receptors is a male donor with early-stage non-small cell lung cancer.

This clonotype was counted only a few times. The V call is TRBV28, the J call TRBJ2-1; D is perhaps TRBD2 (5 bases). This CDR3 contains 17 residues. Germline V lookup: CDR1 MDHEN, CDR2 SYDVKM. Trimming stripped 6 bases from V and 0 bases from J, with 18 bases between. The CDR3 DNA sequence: TGTGCCAGCAGCCCTCTTCCGGGGTCGCCCTCCTACAATGAGCAGTTCTTC. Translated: CASSPLPGSPSYNEQFF.

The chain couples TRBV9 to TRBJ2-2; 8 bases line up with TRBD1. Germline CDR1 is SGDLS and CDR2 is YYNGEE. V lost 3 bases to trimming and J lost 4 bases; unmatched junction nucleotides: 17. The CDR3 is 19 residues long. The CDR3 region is CASSDRPRGRGRITGELFF. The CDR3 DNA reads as TGTGCCAGCAGCGATCGCCCCAGGGGGCGCGGCAGAATCACCGGGGAGCTGTTTTTT.

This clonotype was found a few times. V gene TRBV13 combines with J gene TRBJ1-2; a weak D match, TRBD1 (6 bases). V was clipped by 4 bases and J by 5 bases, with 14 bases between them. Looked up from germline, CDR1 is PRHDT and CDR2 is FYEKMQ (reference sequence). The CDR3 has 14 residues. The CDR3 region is CASSSGQRVYGYTF. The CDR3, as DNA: TGTGCCAGCAGCTCCGGACAGAGGGTGTATGGCTACACCTTC.

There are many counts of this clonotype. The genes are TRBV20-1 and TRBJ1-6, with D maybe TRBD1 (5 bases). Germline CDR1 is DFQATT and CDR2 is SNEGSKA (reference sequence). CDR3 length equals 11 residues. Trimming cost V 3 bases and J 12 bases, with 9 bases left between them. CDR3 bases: TGCAGTGCTAGGGGGCGTTTACCCCTCCACTTT. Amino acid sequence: CSARGRLPLHF.

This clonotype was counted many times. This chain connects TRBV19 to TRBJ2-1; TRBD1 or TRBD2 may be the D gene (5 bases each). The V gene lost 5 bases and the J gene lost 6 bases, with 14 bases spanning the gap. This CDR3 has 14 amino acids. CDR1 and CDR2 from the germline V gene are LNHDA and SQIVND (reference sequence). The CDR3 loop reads CASSSGPFGNEQFF. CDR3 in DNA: TGTGCCAGTAGTTCGGGACCTTTCGGCAATGAGCAGTTCTTC. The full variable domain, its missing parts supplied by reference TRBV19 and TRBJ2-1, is DGGITQSPKYLFRKEGQNVTLSCEQNLNHDAMYWYRQDPGQGLRLIYYSQIVNDFQKGDIAEGYSVSREKKESFPLTVTSAQKNPTAFYLCASSSGPFGNEQFFGPGTRLTVL.